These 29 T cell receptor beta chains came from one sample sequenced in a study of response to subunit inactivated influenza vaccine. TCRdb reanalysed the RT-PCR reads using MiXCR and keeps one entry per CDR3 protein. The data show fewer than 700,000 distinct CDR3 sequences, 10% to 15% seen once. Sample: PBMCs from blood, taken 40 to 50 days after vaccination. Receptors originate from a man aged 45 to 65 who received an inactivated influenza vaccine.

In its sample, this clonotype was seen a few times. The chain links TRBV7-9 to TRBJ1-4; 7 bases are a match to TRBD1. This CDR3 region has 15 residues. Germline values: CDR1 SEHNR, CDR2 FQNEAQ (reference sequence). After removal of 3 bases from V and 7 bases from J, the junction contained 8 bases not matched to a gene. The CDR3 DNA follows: TGTGCCAGCAGCTTTCCCCAGGGGGAAGGTGAAAAACTGTTTTTT. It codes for CASSFPQGEGEKLFF.

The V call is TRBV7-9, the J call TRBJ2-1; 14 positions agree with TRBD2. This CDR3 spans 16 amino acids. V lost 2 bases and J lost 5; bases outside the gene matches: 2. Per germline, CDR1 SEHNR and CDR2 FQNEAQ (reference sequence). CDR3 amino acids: CASSLKTSGGDNEQFF. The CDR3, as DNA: TGTGCCAGCAGCTTAAAGACTAGCGGGGGGGACAATGAGCAGTTCTTC.

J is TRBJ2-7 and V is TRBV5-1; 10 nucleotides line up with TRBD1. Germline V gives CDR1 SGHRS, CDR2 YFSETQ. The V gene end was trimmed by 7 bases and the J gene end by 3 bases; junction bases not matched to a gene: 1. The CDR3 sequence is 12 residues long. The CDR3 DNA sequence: TGCGCCAGCGGGGACAGGGGCTACGAGCAGTACTTC. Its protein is CASGDRGYEQYF.

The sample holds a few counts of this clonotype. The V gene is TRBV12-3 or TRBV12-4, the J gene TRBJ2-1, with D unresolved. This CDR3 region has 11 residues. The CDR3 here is CAVGSYNEQFF. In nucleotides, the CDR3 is TGTGCAGTGGGGTCCTACAATGAGCAGTTCTTC.

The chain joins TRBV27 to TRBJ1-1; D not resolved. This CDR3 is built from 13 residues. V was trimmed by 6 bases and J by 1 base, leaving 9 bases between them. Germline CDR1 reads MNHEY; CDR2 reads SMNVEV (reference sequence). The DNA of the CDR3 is TGTGCCAGCAGACCGACAAGGAACACTGAAGCTTTCTTT. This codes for CASRPTRNTEAFF.

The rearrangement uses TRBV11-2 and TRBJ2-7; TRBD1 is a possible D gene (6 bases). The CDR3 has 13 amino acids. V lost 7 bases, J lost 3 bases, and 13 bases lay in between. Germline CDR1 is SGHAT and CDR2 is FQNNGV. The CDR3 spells CASTVGHLYEQYF. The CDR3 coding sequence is TGTGCCAGCACGGTGGGACACCTCTACGAGCAGTACTTC.

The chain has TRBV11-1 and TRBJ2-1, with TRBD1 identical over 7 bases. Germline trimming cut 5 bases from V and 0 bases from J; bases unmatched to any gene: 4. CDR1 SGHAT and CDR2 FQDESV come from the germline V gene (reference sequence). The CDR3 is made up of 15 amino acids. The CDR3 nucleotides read TGTGCCAGCAGCCCCGGACAGGTCTCCTACAATGAGCAGTTCTTC. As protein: CASSPGQVSYNEQFF. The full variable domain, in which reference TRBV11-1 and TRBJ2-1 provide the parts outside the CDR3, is EAEVAQSPRYKITEKSQAVAFWCDPISGHATLYWYRQILGQGPELLVQFQDESVVDDSQLPKDRFSAERLKGVDSTLKIQPAELGDSAMYLCASSPGQVSYNEQFFGPGTRLTVL.

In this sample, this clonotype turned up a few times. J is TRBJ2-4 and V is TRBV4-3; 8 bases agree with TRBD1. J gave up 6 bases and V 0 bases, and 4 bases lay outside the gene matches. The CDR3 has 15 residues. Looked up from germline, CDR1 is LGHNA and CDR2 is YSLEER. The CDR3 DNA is TGCGCCAGCAGCCAAGATTGGACAGGGCGAAACATTCAGTACTTC. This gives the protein CASSQDWTGRNIQYF.

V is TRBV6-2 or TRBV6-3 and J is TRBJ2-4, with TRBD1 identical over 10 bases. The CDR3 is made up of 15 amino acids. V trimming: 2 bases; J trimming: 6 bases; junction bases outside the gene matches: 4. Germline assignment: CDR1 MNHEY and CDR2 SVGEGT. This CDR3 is CASSYRRTGGNIQYF. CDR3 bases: TGTGCCAGCAGTTACCGAAGGACAGGGGGAAACATTCAGTACTTC.

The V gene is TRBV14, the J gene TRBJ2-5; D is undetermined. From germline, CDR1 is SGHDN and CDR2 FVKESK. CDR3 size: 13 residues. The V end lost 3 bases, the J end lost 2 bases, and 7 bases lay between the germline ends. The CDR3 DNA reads TGTGCCAGCAGCCATGTATTACAAGAGACCCAGTACTTC. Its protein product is CASSHVLQETQYF.

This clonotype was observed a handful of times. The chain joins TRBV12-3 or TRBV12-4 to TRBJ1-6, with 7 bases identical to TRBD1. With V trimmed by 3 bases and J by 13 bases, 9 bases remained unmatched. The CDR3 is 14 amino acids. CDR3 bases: TGTGCCAGCAGTTTGGCCAACAGGGGCGCCCCCCTCCACTTT. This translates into CASSLANRGAPLHF.

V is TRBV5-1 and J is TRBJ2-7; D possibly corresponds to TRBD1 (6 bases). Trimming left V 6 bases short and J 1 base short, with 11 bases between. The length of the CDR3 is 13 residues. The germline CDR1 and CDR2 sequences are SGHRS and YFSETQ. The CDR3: CASNIQGSYEQYF. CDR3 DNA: TGCGCCAGCAACATACAGGGTTCCTACGAGCAGTACTTC.

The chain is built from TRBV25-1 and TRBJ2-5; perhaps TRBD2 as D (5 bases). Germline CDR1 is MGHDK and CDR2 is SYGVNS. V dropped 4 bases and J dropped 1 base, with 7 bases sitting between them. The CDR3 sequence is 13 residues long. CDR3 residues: CASSGEFQETQYF. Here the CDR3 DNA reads TGTGCCAGCAGTGGGGAGTTCCAAGAGACCCAGTACTTC.

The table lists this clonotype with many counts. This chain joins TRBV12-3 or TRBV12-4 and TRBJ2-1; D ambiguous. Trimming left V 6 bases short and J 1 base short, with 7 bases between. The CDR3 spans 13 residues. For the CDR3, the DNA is TGTGCCAGCAGACGGGTTTCCTACAATGAGCAGTTCTTC. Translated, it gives CASRRVSYNEQFF.

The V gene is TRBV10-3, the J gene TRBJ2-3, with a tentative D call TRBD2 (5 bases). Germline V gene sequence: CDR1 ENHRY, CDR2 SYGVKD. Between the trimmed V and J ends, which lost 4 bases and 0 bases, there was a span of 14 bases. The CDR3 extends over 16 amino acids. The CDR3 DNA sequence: TGTGCCATCAGTGGCGTGGGTGGCGGGAGCACAGATACGCAGTATTTT. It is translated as CAISGVGGGSTDTQYF.

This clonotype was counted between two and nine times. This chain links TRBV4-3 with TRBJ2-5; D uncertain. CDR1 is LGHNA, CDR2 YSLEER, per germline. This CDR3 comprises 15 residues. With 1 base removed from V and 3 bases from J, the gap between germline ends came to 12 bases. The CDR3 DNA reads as TGCGCCAGCAGCCAAGGATGGGCCTCCAAAGAGACCCAGTACTTC. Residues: CASSQGWASKETQYF.

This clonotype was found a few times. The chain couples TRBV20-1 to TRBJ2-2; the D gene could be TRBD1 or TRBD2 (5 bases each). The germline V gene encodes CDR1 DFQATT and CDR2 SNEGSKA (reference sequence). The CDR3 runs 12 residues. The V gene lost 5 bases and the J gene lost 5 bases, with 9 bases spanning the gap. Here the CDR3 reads CSAEGRTGELFF. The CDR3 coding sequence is TGCAGTGCTGAGGGGCGGACCGGGGAGCTGTTTTTT.

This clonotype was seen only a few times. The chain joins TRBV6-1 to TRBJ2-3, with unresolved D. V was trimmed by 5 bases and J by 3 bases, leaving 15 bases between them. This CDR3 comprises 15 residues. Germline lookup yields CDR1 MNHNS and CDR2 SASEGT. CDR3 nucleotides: TGTGCCAGCAGTCAATGGGATGGTTCAACAGATACGCAGTATTTT. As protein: CASSQWDGSTDTQYF.

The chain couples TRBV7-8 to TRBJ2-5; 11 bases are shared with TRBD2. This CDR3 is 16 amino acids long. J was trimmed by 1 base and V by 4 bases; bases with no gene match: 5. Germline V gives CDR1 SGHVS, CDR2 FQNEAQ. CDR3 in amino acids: CASSSLAGVLQETQYF. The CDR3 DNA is TGTGCCAGCAGCTCACTAGCGGGGGTACTCCAAGAGACCCAGTACTTC. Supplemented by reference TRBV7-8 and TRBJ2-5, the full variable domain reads GAGVSQSPRYKVAKRGQDVALRCDPISGHVSLFWYQQALGQGPEFLTYFQNEAQLDKSGLPSDRFFAERPEGSVSTLKIQRTQQEDSAVYLCASSSLAGVLQETQYFGPGTRLLVL.

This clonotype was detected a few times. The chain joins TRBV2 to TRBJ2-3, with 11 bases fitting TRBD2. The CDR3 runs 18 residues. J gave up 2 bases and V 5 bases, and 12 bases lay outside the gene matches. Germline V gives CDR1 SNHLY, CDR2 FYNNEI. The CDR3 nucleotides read TGTGCCAGCAGTCTTCGACTAGCGGGGCACGGCAACACAGATACGCAGTATTTT. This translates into CASSLRLAGHGNTDTQYF.

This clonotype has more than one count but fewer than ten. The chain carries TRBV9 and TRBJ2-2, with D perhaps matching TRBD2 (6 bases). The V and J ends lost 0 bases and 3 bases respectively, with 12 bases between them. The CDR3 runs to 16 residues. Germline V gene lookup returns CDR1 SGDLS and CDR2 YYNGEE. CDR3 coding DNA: TGTGCCAGCAGCGTAGCTCGAGGGAGGTACACCGGGGAGCTGTTTTTT. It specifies CASSVARGRYTGELFF.

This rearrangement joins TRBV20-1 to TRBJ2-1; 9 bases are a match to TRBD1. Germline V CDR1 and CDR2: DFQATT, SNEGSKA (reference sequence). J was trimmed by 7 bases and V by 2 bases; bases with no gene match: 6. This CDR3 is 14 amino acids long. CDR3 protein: CSARRTGGRNEQFF. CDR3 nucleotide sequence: TGCAGTGCTAGACGTACAGGGGGCAGGAATGAGCAGTTCTTC.

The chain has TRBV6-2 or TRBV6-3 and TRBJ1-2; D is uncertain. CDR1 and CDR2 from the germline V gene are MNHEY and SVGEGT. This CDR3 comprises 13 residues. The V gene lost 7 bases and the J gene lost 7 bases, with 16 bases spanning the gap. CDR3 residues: CASTRSGASGYTF. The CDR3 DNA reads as TGTGCCAGCACCCGGAGTGGCGCATCTGGCTACACCTTC.

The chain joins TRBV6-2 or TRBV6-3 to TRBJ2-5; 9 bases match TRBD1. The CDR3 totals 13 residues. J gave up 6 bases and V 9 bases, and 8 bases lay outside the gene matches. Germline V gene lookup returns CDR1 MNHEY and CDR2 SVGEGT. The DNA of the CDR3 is TGTGCCAGTAAGACAGGGGGTACTAAGACCCAGTACTTC. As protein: CASKTGGTKTQYF.

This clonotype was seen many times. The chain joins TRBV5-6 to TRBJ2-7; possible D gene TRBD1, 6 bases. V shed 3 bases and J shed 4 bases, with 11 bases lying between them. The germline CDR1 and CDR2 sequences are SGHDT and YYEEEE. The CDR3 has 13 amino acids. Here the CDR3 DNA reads TGTGCCAGCAGCTCCGGGACAAATTACGAGCAGTACTTC. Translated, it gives CASSSGTNYEQYF.

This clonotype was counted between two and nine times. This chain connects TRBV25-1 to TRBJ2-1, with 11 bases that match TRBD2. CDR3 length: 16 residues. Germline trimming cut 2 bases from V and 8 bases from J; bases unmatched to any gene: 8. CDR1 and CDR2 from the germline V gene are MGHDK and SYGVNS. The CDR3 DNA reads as TGTGCCAGCAGTGAACTGGGACTAGCGGTAGATGATGAGCAGTTCTTC. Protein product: CASSELGLAVDDEQFF.

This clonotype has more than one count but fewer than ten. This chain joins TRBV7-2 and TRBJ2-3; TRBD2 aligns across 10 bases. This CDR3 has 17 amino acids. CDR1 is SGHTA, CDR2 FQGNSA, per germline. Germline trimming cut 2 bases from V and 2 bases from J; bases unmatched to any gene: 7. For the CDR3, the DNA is TGTGCCAGCAGCTTATCCATAACTAGCGGGGCCACAGATACGCAGTATTTT. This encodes CASSLSITSGATDTQYF.

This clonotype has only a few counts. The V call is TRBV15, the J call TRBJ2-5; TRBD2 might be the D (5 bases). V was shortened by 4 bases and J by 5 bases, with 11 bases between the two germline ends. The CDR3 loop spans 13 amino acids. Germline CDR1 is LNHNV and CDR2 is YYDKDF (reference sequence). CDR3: CATSNARRETQYF. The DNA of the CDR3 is TGTGCCACCAGCAACGCTAGGAGGGAGACCCAGTACTTC.

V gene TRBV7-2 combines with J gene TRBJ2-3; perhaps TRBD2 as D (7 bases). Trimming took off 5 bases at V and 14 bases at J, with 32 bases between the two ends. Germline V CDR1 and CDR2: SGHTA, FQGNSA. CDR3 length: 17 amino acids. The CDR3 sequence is CASSPLRRGPTGDQGYF. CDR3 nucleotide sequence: TGTGCCAGCAGCCCCCTCCGGCGGGGGCCCACGGGCGACCAAGGGTATTTT.